A selection of T cell receptor beta chains follows, all from one sample in a study of blood T cells in healthy people across ages. TCRdb redid the calling of the 5' RACE reads with MiXCR, one entry per CDR3 protein. The repertoire consists of around 620,000 distinct CDR3 sequences, with approximately 25% occurring once and the leading ten covering less than 20%. The specimen sequenced was blood. The receptor set was obtained from a woman aged 70-85 years in good health. Each CDR3 is given with its conserved first and last residue. The D gene is left open where the match is weak. Size is stated for part of the rows, as once, few or many counts, or as a class when the clone is expanded.

CASSIQGAGGGELFF	TGTGCCAGCAGCATACAGGGGGCCGGCGGCGGGGAGCTGTTTTTT	15	TRBD1	TRBV7-2	TRBJ2-2	.
CVSSLALIRAGANVLTF	TGTGTCAGCAGCTTAGCGCTAATCAGGGCCGGGGCCAACGTCCTGACTTTC	17	.	TRBV7-2	TRBJ2-6	few
CASSPLRGGLEAFF	TGCGCCAGCAGCCCGTTAAGAGGGGGACTTGAAGCTTTCTTT	14	.	TRBV5-1	TRBJ1-1	.
CSAPRDRNIQYF	TGCAGTGCTCCTAGGGACAGAAACATTCAGTACTTC	12	TRBD1	TRBV20-1	TRBJ2-4	.
CASRPGPTNYGYTF	TGTGCCAGCAGGCCGGGACCTACTAACTATGGCTACACCTTC	14	.	TRBV2	TRBJ1-2	.
CASSFQTGGSGEQYF	TGTGCCAGCAGCTTCCAGACAGGGGGAAGTGGCGAGCAGTACTTC	15	TRBD1	TRBV6-2/TRBV6-3	TRBJ2-7	few
CASQLQGRYNEQFF	TGTGCTAGTCAGTTGCAGGGCCGATACAATGAGCAGTTCTTC	14	.	TRBV12-5	TRBJ2-1	.
CASSYSSGKGPYSNQPQHF	TGTGCCAGCAGTTACTCGTCAGGGAAAGGACCCTATAGCAATCAGCCCCAGCATTTT	19	.	TRBV6-2/TRBV6-3	TRBJ1-5	once
CASSQAPQGPSYGYTF	TGCGCCAGCAGCCAAGCGCCGCAGGGGCCATCCTATGGCTACACCTTC	16	.	TRBV4-1	TRBJ1-2	.
CASSNRKGGGELFF	TGTGCCAGCAGCAATCGGAAGGGAGGCGGGGAGCTGTTTTTT	14	.	TRBV7-2	TRBJ2-2	.
CASRESGGAGEQCF	TGTGCCAGCAGAGAAAGCGGGGGGGCCGGCGAGCAGTGCTTC	14	TRBD2	TRBV7-9	TRBJ2-7	.
CASSQDPGTRGYTF	TGCGCCAGCAGCCAAGATCCCGGGACGAGGGGCTACACCTTC	14	.	TRBV4-3	TRBJ1-2	.
CASSLGGGTGGAFF	TGTGCCAGCAGCTTAGGAGGGGGCACCGGCGGAGCTTTCTTT	14	TRBD1	TRBV7-2	TRBJ1-1	many
CASRAGGSSYNEQFF	TGTGCCAGCAGGGCAGGGGGGAGCTCCTACAATGAGCAGTTCTTC	15	.	TRBV12-3/TRBV12-4	TRBJ2-1	.
CASSYNAPTARGGYTF	TGTGCCAGCAGCTATAACGCCCCGACAGCCCGAGGGGGCTACACCTTC	16	.	TRBV7-2	TRBJ1-2	few
CAISRERLAVNNEQFF	TGTGCCATCTCTAGGGAAAGACTAGCGGTAAACAATGAGCAGTTCTTC	16	TRBD2	TRBV10-3	TRBJ2-1	.
CASRTGFQYGYTF	TGTGCCAGCAGGACAGGGTTTCAATATGGCTACACCTTC	13	TRBD1	TRBV12-3/TRBV12-4	TRBJ1-2	.
CASSLGTGKEQYF	TGTGCCAGCAGCCTCGGGACAGGAAAAGAGCAGTACTTT	13	TRBD1	TRBV7-2	TRBJ2-7	.
CASSQGSRETQYF	TGTGCCAGCAGCCAAGGTTCCAGGGAGACCCAGTACTTC	13	.	TRBV3-1	TRBJ2-5	.
CASSLGDSNSPLHF	TGTGCCAGCAGCTTAGGTGACAGCAATTCACCCCTCCACTTT	14	.	TRBV7-3	TRBJ1-6	many
CASSLTGQPYYEQFF	TGTGCCAGCAGCTTAACCGGACAGCCCTATTATGAGCAGTTCTTC	15	.	TRBV7-2	TRBJ2-1	few
CASSQETDSYGYTF	TGCGCCAGCAGCCAAGAAACGGATAGCTATGGCTACACCTTC	14	.	TRBV4-3	TRBJ1-2	.
CSASLGRGDADTQYF	TGCAGTGCTAGCCTTGGCAGGGGAGACGCAGATACGCAGTATTTT	15	.	TRBV20-1	TRBJ2-3	.
CASSFRGGTEAFF	TGTGCCAGCAGCTTCCGGGGGGGCACTGAAGCTTTCTTT	13	.	TRBV27	TRBJ1-1	.
CASSLSSGGNEQFF	TGTGCCAGCAGCTTATCTAGCGGGGGGAATGAGCAGTTCTTC	14	TRBD2	TRBV7-9	TRBJ2-1	many
CASSPGFYEQSF	TGTGCCAGTAGCCCCGGGTTCTACGAGCAGTCCTTC	12	.	TRBV19	TRBJ2-7	.
CSATEPSSGGQTQYF	TGCAGTGCTACCGAACCTTCTAGCGGGGGACAGACCCAGTACTTC	15	TRBD2	TRBV20-1	TRBJ2-5	many
CSQDRDSSYNEQFF	TGCAGTCAAGACCGGGACAGTTCCTACAATGAGCAGTTCTTC	14	TRBD1	TRBV20-1	TRBJ2-1	.
CASGYKTQYF	TGTGCCAGCGGGTACAAGACCCAGTACTTC	10	.	TRBV6-2/TRBV6-3	TRBJ2-5	once
CATSDFTRGSTDTQYF	TGTGCCACCAGTGATTTTACTAGAGGGAGCACAGATACGCAGTATTTT	16	.	TRBV24-1	TRBJ2-3	once
CASSPFGGGTNTEAFF	TGTGCCAGCAGCCCCTTCGGAGGTGGAACTAACACTGAAGCTTTCTTT	16	.	TRBV7-2	TRBJ1-1	.
CASSRINRVTYNEQFF	TGCGCCAGCAGCCGGATTAACAGGGTAACCTACAATGAGCAGTTCTTC	16	.	TRBV4-1	TRBJ2-1	few
CASRVAGSNEQFF	TGTGCCAGCAGGGTAGCGGGGTCCAATGAGCAGTTCTTC	13	TRBD2	TRBV7-2	TRBJ2-1	.
CASRDDGTDTQYF	TGTGCCAGCAGGGACGACGGCACAGATACGCAGTATTTT	13	.	TRBV6-2/TRBV6-3	TRBJ2-3	.
CASSSGGAGNSPLHF	TGTGCCAGCAGCTCCGGGGGCGCGGGGAATTCACCCCTCCACTTT	15	.	TRBV13	TRBJ1-6	.
CASSLNQGEAFF	TGTGCCAGCAGCCTAAACCAGGGTGAAGCTTTCTTT	12	.	TRBV3-1	TRBJ1-1	few
CASSPRDGGANYLSGNTIYF	TGCGCCAGCAGCCCCAGAGACGGGGGCGCAAATTATTTGTCTGGAAACACCATATATTTT	20	.	TRBV4-1	TRBJ1-3	.
CASSLNSGTGYEQYF	TGCGCCAGCAGCTTGAATTCCGGGACAGGCTACGAGCAGTACTTC	15	TRBD1	TRBV5-1	TRBJ2-7	.
CASRALEPNEQFF	TGTGCCAGCAGGGCCCTAGAGCCCAATGAGCAGTTCTTC	13	.	TRBV12-3/TRBV12-4	TRBJ2-1	few
CASSLGGTPQETQYF	TGCGCCAGCAGCTTGGGAGGGACACCGCAAGAGACCCAGTACTTC	15	.	TRBV5-1	TRBJ2-5	once
CASNKQGNQETQYF	TGTGCCAGCAACAAACAGGGGAACCAAGAGACCCAGTACTTC	14	TRBD1	TRBV7-2	TRBJ2-5	.
CAISGGQGSDYGYTF	TGTGCCATCAGCGGGGGACAGGGGTCTGACTATGGCTACACCTTC	15	TRBD1	TRBV10-3	TRBJ1-2	.
CASSLRRLAGAQETQYF	TGTGCCAGCAGCTTGAGACGACTAGCGGGGGCTCAAGAGACCCAGTACTTC	17	TRBD2	TRBV13	TRBJ2-5	.